These T cell receptor beta chains were read from a single sample in a study of response to subunit inactivated influenza vaccine. TCRdb re-derived calls from the RT-PCR reads in MiXCR, one entry per CDR3 protein. Among just over 300,000 distinct CDR3 sequences listed, around a fifth were seen once. Specimen: PBMCs from blood, collected about 20 months after vaccination. The receptor source for this set is a man aged 50 to 69 who received an inactivated influenza vaccine. The CDR3 runs from the conserved cysteine through the conserved F or W. A D gene is named only where the DNA matches it firmly. Clone size is shown for a subset of rows, as once, few, many or a class of expanded clone.

D gene	clone size	V gene	J gene	CDR3 protein	CDR3 DNA
-	-	TRBV11-2	TRBJ1-6	CASSLEGTGSSYNSPLHF	TGTGCCAGCAGCTTAGAGGGAACAGGGAGCTCCTATAATTCACCCCTCCACTTT
TRBD1	few	TRBV3-1	TRBJ1-1	CASSQGQGTEAFF	TGTGCCAGCAGCCAAGGACAGGGCACTGAAGCTTTCTTT
TRBD1	-	TRBV5-1	TRBJ1-1	CASRQGVYTEAFF	TGCGCCAGTCGACAGGGAGTGTACACTGAAGCTTTCTTT
-	-	TRBV7-8	TRBJ2-3	CASSPTGGVYTDTQYF	TGTGCCAGCAGCCCGACTGGCGGGGTTTACACAGATACGCAGTATTTT
-	few	TRBV4-3	TRBJ1-2	CASSQDLSDGYTF	TGCGCCAGCAGCCAAGATTTGTCAGATGGCTACACCTTC
-	-	TRBV28	TRBJ2-7	CASRNRKYEQYF	TGTGCCAGCAGGAACAGAAAATACGAGCAGTACTTC
-	-	TRBV25-1	TRBJ1-2	CASSTGPSFNYGYTF	TGTGCCAGCAGTACAGGGCCCAGCTTTAACTATGGCTACACCTTC
TRBD1	once	TRBV4-3	TRBJ1-5	CASSPGGRGRDHPQHF	TGCGCCAGCAGCCCCGGAGGCAGGGGGCGGGATCATCCCCAGCATTTT
TRBD1	many	TRBV3-1	TRBJ1-2	CASSQSGRGPLYGYTF	TGTGCCAGCAGCCAGTCGGGCAGGGGGCCTCTCTATGGCTACACCTTC
-	-	TRBV5-5	TRBJ1-5	CASSLDPAPDQPQHF	TGTGCCAGCAGCTTGGACCCGGCGCCTGATCAGCCCCAGCATTTT
TRBD1	few	TRBV20-1	TRBJ1-5	CSAREKKGQVNQPQHF	TGCAGTGCTAGAGAAAAGAAGGGACAGGTCAATCAGCCCCAGCATTTT
-	few	TRBV9	TRBJ2-5	CASSVSPGVMETQYF	TGTGCCAGCAGCGTAAGTCCGGGGGTGATGGAGACCCAGTACTTC
TRBD2	few	TRBV4-2	TRBJ2-1	CASSPGLAGGVIEQFF	TGTGCCAGCAGCCCAGGCTTAGCGGGGGGGGTAATTGAGCAGTTCTTC
-	few	TRBV7-3	TRBJ2-3	CASSLGEADTQYF	TGTGCCAGCAGCCTCGGAGAGGCAGATACGCAGTATTTT
-	-	TRBV28	TRBJ2-3	CASRPQVPDTQYF	TGTGCCAGCAGGCCTCAGGTTCCAGATACGCAGTATTTT
TRBD1	few	TRBV10-2	TRBJ1-3	CASIEGTGNSGNTIYF	TGCGCCAGCATAGAGGGGACAGGGAACTCTGGAAACACCATATATTTT
-	-	TRBV27	TRBJ2-7	CASGLQGYEQYF	TGTGCCAGCGGTCTCCAGGGGTACGAGCAGTACTTC
-	-	TRBV7-2	TRBJ2-3	CASGLISDTQYF	TGTGCCAGCGGCTTAATCTCAGATACGCAGTATTTT
-	-	TRBV28	TRBJ1-5	CATRIGGGASNQPQHF	TGTGCCACCCGGATTGGAGGGGGGGCCAGCAATCAGCCCCAGCATTTT
TRBD1	few	TRBV19	TRBJ1-1	CASTTRDRVRNTEAFF	TGTGCCAGTACTACGAGGGACAGGGTAAGGAACACTGAAGCTTTCTTT